The T cell receptor (beta chain) described here comes from a study of CD8 T cells in ankylosing spondylitis (dated by TCRdb to 2016 to 2017). Notes on the research overall: T cell receptor beta repertoires were profiled in healthy donors and ankylosing spondylitis patients so that disease-linked TCR variants could be found. The full study cohort comprised 20 to 25 ankylosing spondylitis patients and roughly 100 healthy donors. Peripheral blood was sampled, and synovial fluid was also collected from ankylosing spondylitis patients. The study at large found these results: In peripheral blood, the disease-linked clones were found at relatively low frequencies and had a CD8+ phenotype. Some motif variants had previously been reported in the synovial fluid and blood of reactive arthritis patients, which suggests shared mechanisms of disease initiation. A TCR beta motif made up of several highly homologous amino acid variants appeared to be characteristic of blood from ankylosing spondylitis patients. The disease-linked clones were reported as significantly enriched in matched synovial fluid samples from ankylosing spondylitis patients.

In this sample, this clonotype turned up a few times. Which antigen it targets is not known. Per-nucleotide qualities are absent, and no much larger clonotype sits a single base away. The CDR3 spans 11 residues, from the cysteine through the phenylalanine. Just CDR3 DNA is preserved here, 33 bases in frame from base 1. The germline ends are 11 bases apart after V is trimmed by 5 bases and J by 10 bases. From the germline V gene, CDR1 is MNHNS and CDR2 is SASEGT. Reads for this sample came from an Illumina HiSeq 2500. Quantitative 5'-RACE with molecular barcodes was the method used to prepare the TCR beta libraries. The published analysis was carried out like this. A new computational method based on a probabilistic model of VDJ rearrangement was used to identify disease-linked TCR variants. The public reads were run again by TCRdb, first through fastp at Q25 and then through MiXCR, and only productive beta chains were kept. Identical CDR3 protein sequences are pooled into one entry, listed with their most common genes and DNA. What appears here as the V and J calls and clone size reflects TCRdb's work, not the paper's. This sample gives 250,000 to 400,000 distinct CDR3 sequences in total; around a tenth of them show up just once. 8% to 9.5% of the sample is held by the ten biggest clonotypes.

The sequence is built from TRBV6-1 and TRBJ2-5, with the D gene call left open. The sequenced sample was blood, either unsorted or a sorted T cell fraction (not recorded which). The sequence was collected from a female donor with ankylosing spondylitis or in good health (not recorded which). The nucleotides read TGTGCCAGCAGTTCCCAAGACATCCAGTACTTC. Translated, it reads CASSSQDIQYF.